This T cell receptor (beta chain) was profiled in a study of cytomegalovirus exposure and HLA in healthy donors. Overall study context: A subsequent analysis stated that the 100 to 150 validation repertoires were run on the same platform as the 650 to 850 first-cohort repertoires. Study-wide results and limits: Cytomegalovirus-associated TCR beta chains were listed, numbering 150 to 200. In vitro data verified a few CMV-associated chains as specific for CMV antigens. Most TCRs appeared rarely, but some public TCRs recurred in many donors.

Sequenced by immunoSEQ multiplex PCR; TCRdb stores in-frame clones only, minus some. In the table there are about 280,000 clones, roughly 90% of which are singletons. The CDR3 loop spans 12 amino acids. V lost 4 bases and J lost 6, with 10 bases in between. Per germline, CDR1 SGDLS and CDR2 YYNGEE. Concerning this clone: Its antigen is unknown.

The sequenced sample consisted of PBMCs. The source of this sequence is a young woman in good health and CMV-seronegative. The chain is built from TRBV9 and TRBJ1-2; D remains unclear. The chain's CDR3 is CASSPRSDGYTF. CDR3 DNA sequence: TGTGCCAGCAGCCCCCGTTCCGATGGCTACACCTTC.